The rows below give T cell receptor beta chains drawn from one sample of a study of molecular identifiers for immune sequencing clone quantification. TCRdb re-called the PCR reads with MiXCR, one entry per CDR3 protein. The profile shows some 680,000 distinct CDR3 sequences, around 25% of them singletons. The sequencing input was naive CD8+ T cells from blood, with Jurkat cell RNA spiked in. The receptors come from a human donor in good health. Some libraries in this study had Jurkat cell RNA spiked in. Each CDR3 is given with its conserved first and last residue. D genes are given only for firm matches. Expanded clones are given a class, and other clones once, few, many or no size at all.

J gene | D gene | V gene | clone size | CDR3 protein | CDR3 DNA
TRBJ1-2 | TRBD1 | TRBV9 | - | CASSPTGGRGPGYTF | TGTGCCAGCAGCCCCACAGGGGGTAGGGGTCCTGGCTACACCTTC
TRBJ2-3 | TRBD2 | TRBV13 | many | CASSLGLAGPTDTQYF | TGTGCCAGCAGCTTAGGCCTAGCGGGCCCAACAGATACGCAGTATTTT
TRBJ2-1 | - | TRBV6-2/TRBV6-3 | - | CASSYTNGNEQFF | TGTGCCAGCAGTTACACCAACGGGAATGAGCAGTTCTTC
TRBJ1-3 | - | TRBV12-3/TRBV12-4 | few | CASTADSGNTIYF | TGTGCCAGCACGGCGGACTCTGGAAACACCATATATTTT
TRBJ1-6 | - | TRBV12-3/TRBV12-4 | - | CASSLIVGYNSPLHF | TGTGCCAGCAGTTTGATTGTGGGGTATAATTCACCCCTCCACTTT
TRBJ2-7 | - | TRBV27 | - | CASTGRAGSYEQYF | TGTGCCAGCACCGGACGGGCCGGCTCCTACGAGCAGTACTTC
TRBJ2-3 | TRBD2 | TRBV27 | - | CASSFLLAGTDTQYF | TGTGCCAGCAGTTTCCTACTAGCGGGGACAGATACGCAGTATTTT
TRBJ2-1 | - | TRBV7-9 | few | CANLGLTNEQFF | TGTGCCAACCTGGGACTTACCAATGAGCAGTTCTTC
TRBJ1-6 | - | TRBV10-3 | - | CAITPLMGSPLHF | TGTGCCATCACCCCCTTGATGGGTTCACCCCTCCACTTT
TRBJ2-3 | - | TRBV7-2 | - | CASSSATDTRYF | TGCGCCAGCAGCTCGGCAACAGATACGCGGTATTTT
TRBJ2-7 | - | TRBV6-2/TRBV6-3 | - | CASSYSVEGYEQYF | TGTGCCAGCAGTTACTCGGTAGAGGGGTACGAGCAGTACTTC
TRBJ2-7 | TRBD2 | TRBV4-2 | - | CASSQGGLAGVYEQYF | TGTGCCAGCAGCCAAGGGGGACTAGCGGGGGTCTACGAGCAGTACTTC
TRBJ2-2 | TRBD1 | TRBV7-9 | few | CASSPRTGDPSNTGELFF | TGTGCCAGCAGCCCCAGGACAGGGGACCCATCGAACACCGGGGAGCTGTTTTTT
TRBJ2-5 | - | TRBV29-1 | many | CSVVTGRLGYQETQYF | TGCAGCGTTGTAACGGGCCGTTTGGGGTACCAAGAGACCCAGTACTTC
TRBJ2-6 | - | TRBV7-9 | many | CASSLNPSGANVLTF | TGTGCCAGCAGCTTAAACCCCTCTGGGGCCAACGTCCTGACTTTC
TRBJ2-3 | - | TRBV29-1 | many | CSALTASDTQYF | TGCAGCGCGCTCACAGCTTCAGATACGCAGTATTTT
TRBJ1-1 | - | TRBV3-1 | - | CASSQDPLRVDTEAFF | TGTGCCAGCAGCCAAGATCCGCTCCGTGTGGACACTGAAGCTTTCTTT
TRBJ2-7 | - | TRBV4-3 | - | CASSQGLRGGAGDEQYF | TGCGCCAGCAGCCAAGGATTGAGAGGCGGCGCTGGGGACGAGCAGTACTTC
TRBJ1-3 | - | TRBV20-1 | - | CSARDRGTVSGNTIYF | TGCAGTGCTAGAGATCGAGGAACAGTGTCTGGAAACACCATATATTTT
TRBJ2-3 | TRBD2 | TRBV29-1 | - | CSVDPGLAGPSIVTDTQYF | TGCAGCGTTGACCCCGGACTAGCGGGACCCAGCATTGTCACAGATACGCAGTATTTT
TRBJ2-7 | TRBD2 | TRBV20-1 | - | CSARIAGGRYEQYF | TGCAGTGCTAGGATAGCGGGGGGGCGGTACGAGCAGTACTTC
TRBJ1-1 | - | TRBV7-9 | - | CASTAGGGETEAFF | TGTGCCAGCACAGCGGGGGGCGGGGAAACTGAAGCTTTCTTT
TRBJ2-7 | - | TRBV10-3 | many | CAITSEKFAGGQYF | TGTGCCATTACAAGTGAAAAATTCGCCGGCGGGCAGTACTTC
TRBJ2-5 | - | TRBV2 | - | CASSGGTASDF | TGTGCCAGCAGTGGGGGGACCGCTAGTGACTTC
TRBJ1-6 | - | TRBV27 | few | CASSLSGHLNSPLHF | TGTGCCAGCAGTTTATCGGGACACCTAAATTCACCCCTCCACTTT
TRBJ2-1 | - | TRBV4-1 | few | CASSRDRNEQFF | TGCGCCAGCAGCCGAGACCGGAATGAGCAGTTCTTC
TRBJ2-7 | TRBD1 | TRBV5-1 | many | CASSLEGGINYEQYF | TGCGCCAGCAGCTTGGAAGGGGGCATCAACTACGAGCAGTACTTC
TRBJ2-7 | - | TRBV15 | once | CATSREGGHEQYF | TGTGCCACCAGCAGAGAGGGGGGCCACGAGCAGTACTTC
TRBJ2-1 | - | TRBV19 | - | CASSIRRIAPYNEPFF | TGTGCCAGTAGTATTAGGCGGATAGCCCCCTACAATGAGCCGTTCTTC
TRBJ2-2 | - | TRBV4-1 | few | CASSPPRIRGELFF | TGCGCCAGCAGCCCGCCGAGGATCCGGGGGGAGCTGTTTTTT
TRBJ2-2 | - | TRBV5-1 | - | CASSLEGPDTGELFF | TGCGCCAGCAGCTTGGAGGGACCAGACACCGGGGAGCTGTTTTTT
TRBJ2-7 | - | TRBV19 | few | CASSIGAGVAYEQYF | TGTGCCAGTAGTATCGGGGCAGGGGTTGCCTACGAGCAGTACTTC